This T cell receptor (beta chain) is drawn from a study of T cells in Graves' hyperthyroidism and ophthalmopathy. Study-wide results and limits: In validation, the model predicted ophthalmopathy. These predictions came a median about 6.8 months before onset.

Trimming removed 1 base at V and 6 bases at J, with 18 bases between. The germline gives CDR1 MGHDK, CDR2 SYGVNS. This CDR3 spans 17 amino acids. TCR beta CDR3 regions were amplified from RNA transcripts. HTBI primers drove first-round RT-PCR of the TCR CDR3. TCRdb processed the multiplex PCR reads anew with MiXCR; each CDR3 protein has one entry. This table has a few hundred thousand distinct CDR3 sequences, about 15% appearing once. About this clonotype: Its target is not known.

Specimen: blood. The receptor's source is a woman aged 25 to 39 with Graves' hyperthyroidism. The J gene is TRBJ1-4, the V gene TRBV25-1; the D is unclear. The DNA for the CDR3 is TGTGCCAGCAGTGAATTTCTGAATTGGGGAGCGGATGAAAAACTGTTTTTT. Its protein is CASSEFLNWGADEKLFF.